This entry lists 13 T cell receptor beta chains sequenced from one sample in a study of blood T cells in healthy people across ages. It was with a sample-barcoded 5' primer and a J-beta primer mix that a second PCR of roughly 7 to 12 cycles was run. TCRdb analysed the 5' RACE reads with MiXCR anew, one entry per CDR3 protein. The table includes roughly 800,000 distinct CDR3 sequences, roughly 60% detected once. Material: blood. These receptors came from a man aged 25 to 40 in good health.

For this clonotype: At one boundary the junction diverges from the germline segment, which might be a read error. The chain couples TRBV9 to TRBJ2-7; D perhaps matches TRBD2 (6 bases). The J call may not be correct, given that the DNA end is closer to TRBJ2-5. The CDR3 sequence is 15 residues long. Germline V gene sequence: CDR1 SGDLS, CDR2 YYNGEE. The CDR3 loop reads CDSSVAAGIRETQYF. For the CDR3, the DNA is TGTGACAGCAGCGTAGCGGCAGGGATAAGAGAGACCCAGTACTTC.

The V call is TRBV9, the J call TRBJ2-4, with D unclear. Deletions cut 3 bases from V and 13 bases from J, with 23 bases between. The V gene's germline CDR1 is SGDLS and CDR2 YYNGEE. There are 15 residues in the CDR3. The CDR3 DNA follows: TGTGCCAGCAGCGGTACCGGGCCCTATGAGTCGGAGCAGTACTTC. This encodes CASSGTGPYESEQYF.

This clonotype was seen only a few times. V is TRBV20-1 and J is TRBJ2-7, with TRBD2 matching 11 bases. The J segment lost 7 bases and the V segment lost 0 bases, leaving 20 bases of the junction unmatched. This CDR3 is 19 amino acids long. Germline V CDR1 and CDR2: DFQATT, SNEGSKA (reference sequence). CDR3 DNA sequence: TGCAGTGCTAGAGACTATACTAGCGGGAGAACTCGTGAAAGTGAGGAGCAGTACTTC. Its protein is CSARDYTSGRTRESEEQYF.

The chain has TRBV30 and TRBJ2-7; 8 positions match TRBD2. Losses at the gene ends were 6 bases for V and 4 bases for J; bases not matched to a gene: 11. From germline, CDR1 is GTSNPN and CDR2 SVGIG (reference sequence). The CDR3 length is 14 residues. The CDR3: CACMRGRGAYEQYF. In nucleotides, the CDR3 is TGTGCCTGCATGCGGGGGCGGGGGGCGTACGAGCAGTACTTC.

At least ten counts were recorded for this clonotype. The V gene is TRBV6-5, the J gene TRBJ2-3, with D hard to call. This CDR3 comprises 14 residues. V was clipped by 2 bases and J by 0 bases, with 6 bases between them. Germline loops: CDR1 MNHEY, CDR2 SVGAGI. The CDR3, as DNA: TGTGCCAGCAGTTACGGGCCTAGCACAGATACGCAGTATTTT. It is translated as CASSYGPSTDTQYF.

The chain joins TRBV7-8 to TRBJ2-7, with TRBD1 matching over 7 bases. The J call could be wrong; TRBJ2-5 is a better fit for the DNA end. The CDR3 runs 15 residues. Germline V gene sequence: CDR1 SGHVS, CDR2 FQNEAQ. The CDR3 is CASSLVGTDQETQYF. As DNA, the CDR3 is TGTGCCAGCAGCTTAGTAGGGACAGACCAAGAGACCCAGTACTTC.

The table lists this clonotype with a few counts. The chain couples TRBV6-2 or TRBV6-3 to TRBJ2-1; the match to TRBD2 covers 11 bases. The V segment lost 6 bases and the J segment 5 bases; nucleotides outside the gene matches: 6. This CDR3 is 15 amino acids long. Germline V CDR1 and CDR2: MNHEY, SVGEGT. The DNA of the CDR3 is TGTGCCAGCAGCGAACTAGCGGGAGTCGACAATGAGCAGTTCTTC. Encoded protein: CASSELAGVDNEQFF.

This chain uses TRBV4-1 with TRBJ1-2; D perhaps matches TRBD1 (5 bases). The CDR3 contains 13 residues. Trimming pared 1 base from V and 8 bases from J, leaving 11 bases between. The germline gives CDR1 MGHRA, CDR2 YSYEKL. The CDR3 bases are TGCGCCAGCAGCCAAGTGGGGCTTAGGGGCTACACCTTC. Translation: CASSQVGLRGYTF.

CDR3 coding DNA: TGTGCCAGCAGTTTACCAACCCAGATCTCCTTAGCCAAAAACATTCAGTACTTC. This sequence encodes CASSLPTQISLAKNIQYF. The J gene is TRBJ2-4, the V gene TRBV11-2; no clear D gene. V lost 6 bases and J 0 bases, leaving 21 bases between the germline ends. This CDR3 has 18 residues. Germline CDR1 reads SGHAT; CDR2 reads FQNNGV.

This rearrangement joins TRBV27 to TRBJ1-2; 9 nucleotides match TRBD1. Germline CDR1 and CDR2: MNHEY and SMNVEV (reference sequence). The J segment lost 5 bases and the V segment lost 6 bases, leaving 7 bases of the junction unmatched. The CDR3 loop spans 14 amino acids. The CDR3 nucleotides are TGTGCCAGCAGGGGACAGGGTAGGTGGTATGGCTACACCTTC. Amino acids: CASRGQGRWYGYTF.

The rearrangement links TRBV12-3 or TRBV12-4 to TRBJ2-3, with D hard to call. CDR3 length: 13 amino acids. V lost 3 bases to trimming and J lost 8 bases, with 12 bases between them. The CDR3 is CASSLAYPGTQYF. CDR3 DNA sequence: TGTGCCAGCAGTTTGGCCTACCCTGGTACGCAGTATTTT.

The chain combines TRBV6-5 with TRBJ2-6; D call uncertain. The CDR3 runs to 16 residues. Germline CDR1 MNHEY, CDR2 SVGAGI. With 0 bases removed from V and 2 bases from J, the gap between germline ends came to 8 bases. The CDR3 sequence: CASSYSTGTGANVLTF. CDR3 in DNA: TGTGCCAGCAGTTACTCGACTGGAACTGGGGCCAACGTCCTGACTTTC.

This clonotype came up a few times. The CDR3 bases are TGTGCCAGCCGAACGCCGGGGGGAGAGACCCAGTACTTC. This gives the protein CASRTPGGETQYF. The chain uses TRBV27 and TRBJ2-5, with 7 bases matching TRBD2. Germline V gene data show CDR1 as MNHEY and CDR2 as SMNVEV (reference sequence). CDR3 size: 13 residues. V gave up 8 bases and J gave up 4 bases; unmatched junction bases: 7.